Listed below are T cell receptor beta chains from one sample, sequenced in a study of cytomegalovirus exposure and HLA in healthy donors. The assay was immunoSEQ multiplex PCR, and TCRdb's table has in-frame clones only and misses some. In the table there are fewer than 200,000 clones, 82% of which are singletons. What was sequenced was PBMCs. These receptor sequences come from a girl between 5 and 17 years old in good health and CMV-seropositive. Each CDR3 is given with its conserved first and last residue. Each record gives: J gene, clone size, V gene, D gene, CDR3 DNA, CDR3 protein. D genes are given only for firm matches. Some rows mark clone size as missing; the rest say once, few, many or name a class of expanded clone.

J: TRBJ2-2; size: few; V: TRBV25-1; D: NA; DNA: TGTGCCAGTGGGGCGGACGGTGACACCGGGGAGCTGTTTTTT; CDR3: CASGADGDTGELFF
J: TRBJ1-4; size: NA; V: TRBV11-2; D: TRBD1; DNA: TGTGCCAGCAGCTTCTCCGGGACAGGCCTTAGGGAAAAACTGTTTTTT; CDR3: CASSFSGTGLREKLFF
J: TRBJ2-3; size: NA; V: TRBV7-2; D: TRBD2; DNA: TGTGCCAGCAGCCCGTGGGGGGGGGACACAGATACGCAGTATTTT; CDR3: CASSPWGGDTDTQYF
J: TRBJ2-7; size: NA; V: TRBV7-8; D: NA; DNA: TGTGCCAGCAGCTTACGAGCGGACTACGAGCAGTACTTC; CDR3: CASSLRADYEQYF
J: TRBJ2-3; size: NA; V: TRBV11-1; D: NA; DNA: TGTGCCAGCAGCCTCCCCGGTCTATATACGCAGTATTTT; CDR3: CASSLPGLYTQYF
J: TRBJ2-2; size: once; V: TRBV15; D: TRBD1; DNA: TGTGCCACCAGCAGACTACAGGGGGCGCTTGACACCGGGGAGCTGTTTTTT; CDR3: CATSRLQGALDTGELFF
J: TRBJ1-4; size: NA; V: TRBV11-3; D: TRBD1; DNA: TGTGCCAGCAGCTTAGCCTTGGGACACAGGGGGCTGGATGAAAAACTGTTTTTT; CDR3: CASSLALGHRGLDEKLFF
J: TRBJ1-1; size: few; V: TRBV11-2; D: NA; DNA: TGTGCCAGCAGCTTAGACCGGGGTCGGGGAAACACTGAAGCTTTCTTT; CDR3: CASSLDRGRGNTEAFF
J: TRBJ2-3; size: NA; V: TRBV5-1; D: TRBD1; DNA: TGCGCCAGCAGCTCGGCAACTTACGACAGGGGCGCAGATACGCAGTATTTT; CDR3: CASSSATYDRGADTQYF
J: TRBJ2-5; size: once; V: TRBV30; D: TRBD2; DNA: TGTGCCTGGGGGTCCGGACTAGCGGGAAAGGAGACCCAGTACTTC; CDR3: CAWGSGLAGKETQYF
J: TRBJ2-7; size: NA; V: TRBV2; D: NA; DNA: TGTGCCAGCAGTGAAGAAACTCCTACAGCCTACGAGCAGTACTTC; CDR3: CASSEETPTAYEQYF
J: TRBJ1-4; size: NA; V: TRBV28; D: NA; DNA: TGTGCCAGCAGGACACTGATTGCAACTAATGAAAAACTGTTTTTT; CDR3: CASRTLIATNEKLFF
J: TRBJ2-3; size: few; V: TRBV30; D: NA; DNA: TGTGCCTGGAGCTCGGGGGACACAGATACGCAGTATTTT; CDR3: CAWSSGDTDTQYF
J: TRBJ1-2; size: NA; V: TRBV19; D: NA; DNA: TGTGCCAGTAGTGATGGAGACGATTTTGGGGGCTACACCTTC; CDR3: CASSDGDDFGGYTF
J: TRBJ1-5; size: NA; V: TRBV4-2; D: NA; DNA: TGTGCCAGCAGCCCGACGGCGGTAAGCAATCAGCCCCAGCATTTT; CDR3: CASSPTAVSNQPQHF
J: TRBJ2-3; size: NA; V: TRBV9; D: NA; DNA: TGTGCCAGCAGCCAAGGGGGTACGTTGGGTACGCAGTATTTT; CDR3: CASSQGGTLGTQYF
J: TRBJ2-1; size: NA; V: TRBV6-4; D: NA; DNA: TGTGCCAGCAGCACCGAACAGGGCGGTGAGCAGTTCTTC; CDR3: CASSTEQGGEQFF
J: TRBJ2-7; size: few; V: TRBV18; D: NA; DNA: TGTGCCAGCTCACCACGCTCTAGCCCCAACGAGCAGTACTTC; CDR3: CASSPRSSPNEQYF
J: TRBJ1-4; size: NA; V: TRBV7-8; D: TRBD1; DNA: TGTGCCAGCAGCTTGCCCCAGGGGGCGACTGAAAAACTGTTTTTT; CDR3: CASSLPQGATEKLFF
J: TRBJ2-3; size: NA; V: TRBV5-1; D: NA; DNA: TGCGCCAGCAGCTTGAGTCTAGGGGCCCCAGATACGCAGTATTTT; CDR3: CASSLSLGAPDTQYF
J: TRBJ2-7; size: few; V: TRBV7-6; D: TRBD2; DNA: TGTGCCAGCAGCCTCCTGGGACTAGCACGGGAGCAGTACTTC; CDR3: CASSLLGLAREQYF
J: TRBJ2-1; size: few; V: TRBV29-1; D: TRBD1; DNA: TGCAGCGTTGAAGTCCTGAGGGGGCGTGAGCAGTTCTTC; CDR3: CSVEVLRGREQFF
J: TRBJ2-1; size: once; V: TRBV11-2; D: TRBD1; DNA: TGTGCCAGCAGGTCAGGGGGCCGCTCCTACAATGAGCAGTTCTTC; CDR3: CASRSGGRSYNEQFF
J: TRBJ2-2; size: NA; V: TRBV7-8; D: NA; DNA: TGTGCCAGCACAGGCGTGGGTGGGGAGCTGTTTTTT; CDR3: CASTGVGGELFF
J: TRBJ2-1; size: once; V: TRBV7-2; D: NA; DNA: TGTGCCAGCAGCTATAGTGGCTACAATGAGCAGTTCTTC; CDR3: CASSYSGYNEQFF
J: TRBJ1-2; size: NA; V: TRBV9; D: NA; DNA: TGTGCCAGCAGCGTAGAAAACAGACGAGAGCTACACTATGGCTACACCTTC; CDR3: CASSVENRRELHYGYTF
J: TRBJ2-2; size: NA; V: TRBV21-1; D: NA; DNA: TGTGCCAGCAGCAAAAGGGGGCAGGGGGACACCGGGGAGCTGTTTTTT; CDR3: CASSKRGQGDTGELFF
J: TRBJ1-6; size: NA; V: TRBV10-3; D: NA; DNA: TGTGCCATAAGCATCGACAGACCAGCTAATTCACCCCTCCACTTT; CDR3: CAISIDRPANSPLHF
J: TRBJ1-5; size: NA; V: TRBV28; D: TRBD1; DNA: TGTGCCAGCAGTTTATCCTACAGGGGTTGGTCCCAGCATTTT; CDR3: CASSLSYRGWSQHF
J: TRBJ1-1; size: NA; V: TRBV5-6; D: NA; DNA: TGTGCCAGCAGCTCAGGCCCGGCCTACACTGAAGCTTTCTTT; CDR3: CASSSGPAYTEAFF
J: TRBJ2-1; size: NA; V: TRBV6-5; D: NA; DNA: TGTGCCAGCAGTTACTTGCGAAACAATGAGCAGTTCTTC; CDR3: CASSYLRNNEQFF